This T cell receptor beta chain was identified during a study of T cells in Graves' hyperthyroidism and ophthalmopathy. Study context: Pretreatment peripheral blood was obtained at initial diagnosis.

Among the patients, aged 18 to 65, hyperthyroidism was newly diagnosed and had lasted under 2 months. Preceding any ophthalmopathy symptoms, the blood sample dates from first hyperthyroidism diagnosis. Template material for amplifying TCR beta CDR3 regions consisted of RNA transcripts. The HTBI primer set served for first-round RT-PCR of the TCR CDR3. From the multiplex PCR reads, TCRdb called clonotypes with MiXCR, one entry per CDR3 protein. This sample carries almost 600,000 distinct CDR3 sequences, over 11% of them seen once, and the ten largest clones take roughly 5.7%. This CDR3 is 16 amino acids long. CDR1 and CDR2 from the germline V gene are SGDLS and YYNGEE. Trimming took 0 bases from V and 4 from J, leaving 16 bases between them.

The chain uses TRBV9 and TRBJ1-1; no firm D call. The sequencing sample was made of blood. The source of this sequence is a woman between 25 and 40 years old with Graves' hyperthyroidism that later progressed to Graves' ophthalmopathy. This CDR3 reads CASSVDFEMGSTEAFF. The CDR3 DNA reads as TGTGCCAGCAGCGTAGATTTTGAGATGGGGAGCACTGAAGCTTTCTTT.